The next 9 T cell receptor beta chains were all read from a single sample in a study of T cell repertoires in cytomegalovirus infection. MiXCR, run by TCRdb on the reads, gives a single entry per CDR3 protein. The sample shows a few hundred thousand distinct CDR3 sequences, about 26% of them seen only once. Input material: PBMCs. The source is a human donor in good health (CMV status not recorded). Some clones in this sample may be carry-over from other donors' samples.

The gene calls are TRBV18 and TRBJ2-3, with TRBD2 matching over 10 bases. This CDR3 region has 16 residues. Germline V lookup: CDR1 KGHSH, CDR2 LQKENI. After removal of 2 bases from V and 1 base from J, the junction contained 3 bases not matched to a gene. CDR3 sequence (DNA): TGTGCCAGCTCACCATCGCTAGCGGGAGGCACAGATACGCAGTATTTT. This encodes CASSPSLAGGTDTQYF.

This clonotype appeared many times. The chain couples TRBV12-3 or TRBV12-4 to TRBJ2-1, with D possibly being TRBD1 (6 bases). This CDR3 region has 15 residues. Trimming stripped 8 bases from V and 7 bases from J, with 21 bases between. The CDR3 sequence is CASSGRGGQWNEQFF. As DNA, the CDR3 is TGTGCCAGCTCAGGCCGGGGCGGACAGTGGAATGAGCAGTTCTTC.

This clonotype has just one count. The chain employs TRBV30 and TRBJ1-4; no firm D call. This CDR3 contains 11 residues. Germline V gives CDR1 GTSNPN, CDR2 SVGIG (reference sequence). V was pared by 1 base and J by 7 bases, with 4 bases between. Here the CDR3 reads CAWSGSEKLFF. The DNA for the CDR3 is TGTGCCTGGAGTGGCAGTGAAAAACTGTTTTTT.

This clonotype was counted at least ten times. The chain has TRBV7-3 and TRBJ2-1; D might be TRBD2 (6 bases). The V end lost 5 bases, the J end lost 2 bases, and 13 bases lay between the germline ends. The CDR3 loop spans 15 amino acids. The germline CDR1 and CDR2 sequences are SGHTA and FQGTGA. CDR3 in amino acids: CASSNRRVPYNEQFF. The CDR3 nucleotides are TGTGCCAGCAGCAATCGGAGGGTTCCCTACAATGAGCAGTTCTTC.

The chain couples TRBV9 to TRBJ1-1; D ambiguous. This CDR3 region has 13 residues. Trimming shortened V by 0 bases and J by 0 bases, and 3 bases separated the two germline ends. Germline assignment: CDR1 SGDLS and CDR2 YYNGEE. This chain's CDR3 is CASSVALNTEAFF. CDR3 coding DNA: TGTGCCAGCAGCGTAGCCCTGAACACTGAAGCTTTCTTT.

This chain joins TRBV11-1 and TRBJ2-6, with D maybe TRBD2 (6 bases). The CDR3 is 17 amino acids. Germline loops: CDR1 SGHAT, CDR2 FQDESV (reference sequence). Between the trimmed V and J ends, which lost 5 bases and 0 bases, there was a span of 14 bases. Here the CDR3 reads CASSHRDGSSGANVLTF. The DNA for the CDR3 is TGTGCCAGCAGCCACCGGGACGGGAGCTCTGGGGCCAACGTCCTGACTTTC. Variable domain in full (rest from reference TRBV11-1 and TRBJ2-6): EAEVAQSPRYKITEKSQAVAFWCDPISGHATLYWYRQILGQGPELLVQFQDESVVDDSQLPKDRFSAERLKGVDSTLKIQPAELGDSAMYLCASSHRDGSSGANVLTFGAGSRLTVL.

The chain combines TRBV7-9 with TRBJ2-5; D not certain. V lost 4 bases to trimming and J lost 4 bases, with 19 bases between them. CDR3 length: 16 residues. Germline loops: CDR1 SEHNR, CDR2 FQNEAQ (reference sequence). The CDR3: CASSSLPGQGTETQYF. The CDR3, as DNA: TGTGCCAGCAGCTCTCTCCCGGGTCAAGGCACAGAGACCCAGTACTTC.

The V gene is TRBV7-2, the J gene TRBJ2-5; perhaps D is TRBD1 or TRBD2 (7 bases each). The CDR3 spans 16 residues. V was pared by 5 bases and J by 2 bases, with 18 bases between. Germline assignment: CDR1 SGHTA and CDR2 FQGNSA. In DNA, the CDR3 is TGTGCCAGCAGCCCCCGAAGGGGGGGACAGCAAGAGACCCAGTACTTC. It specifies CASSPRRGGQQETQYF.

The V call is TRBV11-2, the J call TRBJ2-3; D remains ambiguous. The CDR3 is made up of 14 amino acids. Germline lookup yields CDR1 SGHAT and CDR2 FQNNGV. V was clipped by 5 bases and J by 3 bases, with 12 bases between them. CDR3 residues: CASSDSPGTDTQYF. CDR3 sequence (DNA): TGTGCCAGCAGCGATAGTCCTGGGACAGATACGCAGTATTTT. The full variable domain, completed using reference TRBV11-2 and TRBJ2-3, is EAGVAQSPRYKIIEKRQSVAFWCNPISGHATLYWYQQILGQGPKLLIQFQNNGVVDDSQLPKDRFSAERLKGVDSTLKIQPAKLEDSAVYLCASSDSPGTDTQYFGPGTRLTVL.